Sequencing of this T cell receptor beta chain was carried out in a study of human T cells and chemical hapten exposure. In the study overall: While the approximately 22-week study was under way, patients received diphenylcyclopropenone on the scalp every week. Overall study results and limits: Expanded TCRs created a significantly greater count of big CDR3 similarity clusters than controls did. Counts of expanded TCRs (at PT1) showed a positive correlation with patch test score.

As originally analysed: From about 20,000 to 690,000 TCRs were found per sample, with a median of about 96,000. TCRdb called the RACE reads again in MiXCR, with one record for every CDR3 protein. In this record, the V and J calls reflect TCRdb's handling and not the investigators' own analysis. The sample yields 39,000 or so distinct CDR3 sequences, approximately 3.6% seen once. This clonotype was recorded at least ten times. Its antigen is undetermined. Described time point: patch test 1, 2 weeks after DPC sensitization. The treatment: therapeutic diphenylcyclopropenone sensitization with weekly scalp DPC. Whole blood, unfractionated, served as the material for total RNA extraction. V gave up 7 bases and J gave up 4 bases; unmatched junction bases: 4. CDR1 is MNHEY and CDR2 is SVGEGT in the germline V gene. The CDR3 runs to 14 residues.

This chain links TRBV6-2 or TRBV6-3 with TRBJ2-1; 10 nucleotides match TRBD2. The TCR originated in a man aged 45 to 65 with alopecia areata. Some clones in this sample may be carry-over from other donors' samples. The sequencing used whole blood, collected in connection with sensitization to the hapten diphenylcyclopropenone (DPC). The CDR3 coding sequence is TGTGCCAGCAAACTAGCGGGATTATACAATGAGCAGTTCTTC. Its protein is CASKLAGLYNEQFF.